The clone carrying this T cell receptor beta chain was observed many times. The antigen is unknown. This specimen belongs to a study of T cell repertoires in cytomegalovirus infection. Study information: Both a matching HLA type and CMV infection were indicated by public TCR beta signatures. Findings of the study overall: Across the ex vivo response, the dominant clonotypes were HLA-C-restricted CMV-specific TCR beta clonotypes.

Per germline, CDR1 SGHAT and CDR2 FQNNGV. V gave up 5 bases and J gave up 3 bases, with 17 bases separating them. This CDR3 spans 15 amino acids. Via MiXCR, TCRdb re-called the reads, giving one row per CDR3 protein. Altogether over 85,000 distinct CDR3 sequences are present, 15% to 20% being singletons, with the ten largest covering over 8%. The TCR originated in a human donor in good health (CMV status not recorded). Some clones in this sample may be carry-over from other donors' samples. The chain recombines TRBV11-2 with TRBJ2-7; D remains unclear. Sequenced material: PBMCs. The CDR3 DNA reads as TGTGCCAGCAGCCGGACGGACCGAAACCGCTACGAGCAGTACTTC. Amino acid sequence: CASSRTDRNRYEQYF. The whole variable domain, filled in from reference TRBV11-2 and TRBJ2-7, reads EAGVAQSPRYKIIEKRQSVAFWCNPISGHATLYWYQQILGQGPKLLIQFQNNGVVDDSQLPKDRFSAERLKGVDSTLKIQPAKLEDSAVYLCASSRTDRNRYEQYFGPGTRLTVT.